This T cell receptor (beta chain) appears in the sequencing data of a study of OX40 agonist ivuxolimab in advanced cancers. Study details: Patients receiving dose escalation had hepatocellular carcinoma, melanoma, renal cell or head and neck cancer. The dose-escalation cohort was approximately 85% male, with a mean age of about 58 years, ranging about 23 to 79. Study outcomes and limitations: It was not determined which antigens were specifically recognized by the peripheral T cells that had undergone clonal expansion. At 0.1 to 3.0 mg/kg and by week 6, CD4+ and CD8+ T cells in the blood had expanded clonally.

The V and J ends lost 7 bases and 8 bases, in that order; junction bases with no gene match: 8. CDR1 and CDR2 from the germline V gene are SNHLY and FYNNEI. The CDR3 is made up of 14 amino acids. Sequencing was performed with immunoSEQ multiplex PCR; in TCRdb, only in-frame clones are kept and a portion is missing. The sample yields 60,000 to 85,000 clones, more than 60% seen once. A word on this clone: Its antigen is currently unknown.

This clonotype was obtained from an adult with an advanced solid tumor such as melanoma, head and neck, liver or kidney cancer. The input for sequencing was CD4+ or CD8+ T cells sorted from blood, taken in a trial of the OX40 agonist ivuxolimab. The chain is built from TRBV2 and TRBJ1-4; 9 nucleotides line up with TRBD1. CDR3 protein: CASNGQGNGEKLFF. CDR3 nucleotide sequence: TGTGCCAGCAATGGACAGGGGAATGGAGAAAAACTGTTTTTT. The whole variable domain, remainder taken from reference TRBV2 and TRBJ1-4, is EPEVTQTPSHQVTQMGQEVILRCVPISNHLYFYWYRQILGQKVEFLVSFYNNEISEKSEIFDDQFSVERPDGSNFTLKIRSTKLEDSAMYFCASNGQGNGEKLFFGSGTQLSVL.